Presented here are 26 T cell receptor beta chains from one specimen sequenced in a study of blood T cell repertoires in COVID-19. Some clones are missing from TCRdb's copy, which holds only in-frame ones; the method was immunoSEQ multiplex PCR. The repertoire holds under 250,000 clones, with 75% to 90% as singletons. Sequencing was carried out using peripheral blood. The receptor set was obtained from a woman in her 70s with COVID-19, enrolled during active disease.

The gene calls are TRBV25-1 and TRBJ2-3, with D tentatively TRBD2 (6 bases). CDR1 is MGHDK, CDR2 SYGVNS, per germline. V lost 5 bases to trimming and J lost 2 bases, with 14 bases between them. The CDR3 consists of 15 residues. The CDR3 spells CASSTERAYTDTQYF. The CDR3 coding sequence is TGTGCCAGCAGTACAGAGCGGGCCTACACAGATACGCAGTATTTT. Variable domain in full (rest from reference TRBV25-1 and TRBJ2-3): EADIYQTPRYLVIGTGKKITLECSQTMGHDKMYWYQQDPGMELHLIHYSYGVNSTEKGDLSSESTVSRIRTEHFPLTLESARPSHTSQYLCASSTERAYTDTQYFGPGTRLTVL.

This clone was seen only once. CDR3 region: CASSLMTGGAGLAQYF. DNA for the CDR3: TGTGCCAGCAGTTTAATGACAGGGGGCGCTGGGTTAGCGCAGTATTTT. V gene TRBV28 combines with J gene TRBJ2-3; the match to TRBD1 covers 10 bases. Germline V gives CDR1 MDHEN, CDR2 SYDVKM. The V gene end was trimmed by 2 bases and the J gene end by 10 bases; junction bases not matched to a gene: 12. The CDR3 is 16 residues long.

The genes are TRBV5-1 and TRBJ2-7, with D perhaps matching TRBD1 (6 bases). This CDR3 has 14 amino acids. Germline loops: CDR1 SGHRS, CDR2 YFSETQ. The V end was cut by 0 bases, the J end by 7 bases, with 14 bases between. The CDR3 DNA follows: TGCGCCAGCAGCTTGGCCCCAGGGGTGGGGGAGCAGTACTTC. This translates into CASSLAPGVGEQYF.

V is TRBV28 and J is TRBJ1-5, with D perhaps TRBD1 (6 bases). Germline V gene data show CDR1 as MDHEN and CDR2 as SYDVKM. CDR3 size: 14 residues. The germline V and J ends were trimmed by 10 bases and 1 base, with 14 bases remaining between them. CDR3 bases: TGTGCCATTACCGACAGGAGAAGCAATCAGCCCCAGCATTTT. It codes for CAITDRRSNQPQHF.

V usage is TRBV5-5 and J usage is TRBJ1-4; 10 bases match TRBD1. CDR3 length: 16 residues. The trim removed 0 bases at V and 7 bases at J, leaving 6 bases unmatched. Germline-derived CDR1 and CDR2 are SGHKS and YYEKEE (reference sequence). DNA of the CDR3: TGTGCCAGCAGCTTGGCCCGACAGGGGGCGGGTGAAAAACTGTTTTTT. Amino acid sequence: CASSLARQGAGEKLFF.

The V and J genes are TRBV11-3 and TRBJ2-7, with TRBD1 matching over 8 bases. Looked up from germline, CDR1 is SGHNT and CDR2 is YENEEA. V was clipped by 4 bases and J by 4 bases; unmatched bases: 6. This CDR3 region has 14 residues. In DNA form, the CDR3 reads TGTGCCAGCAGCTCGGGACAGGTACCTTACGAGCAGTACTTC. Its protein product is CASSSGQVPYEQYF.

The table lists this clone with a count of one. The chain combines TRBV28 with TRBJ1-4; no clear D gene. The V and J ends lost 5 bases and 13 bases respectively, with 14 bases between them. CDR3 length equals 12 residues. Germline V CDR1 and CDR2: MDHEN, SYDVKM. The CDR3 bases are TGTGCCAGCAGTCAGGCCTCGGGAATACTGTTTTTT. Amino acids: CASSQASGILFF.

The chain uses TRBV24-1 and TRBJ1-5, with D unclear. The ends were cut back, 2 bases at V and 0 bases at J, with 4 bases in the middle. This CDR3 contains 14 residues. Germline CDR1 is KGHDR and CDR2 is SFDVKD. CDR3 sequence reads: CATSDSPSNQPQHF. The CDR3 DNA follows: TGTGCCACCAGTGATTCTCCTAGCAATCAGCCCCAGCATTTT.

The genes are TRBV5-1 and TRBJ2-7, with TRBD2 matching over 9 bases. The germline gives CDR1 SGHRS, CDR2 YFSETQ. Trimming cost V 0 bases and J 3 bases; bases outside gene matches: 4. The CDR3 runs 15 residues. This CDR3 reads CASSLGVAGDYEQYF. In nucleotides, the CDR3 is TGCGCCAGCAGCTTGGGAGTAGCGGGAGACTACGAGCAGTACTTC.

This chain uses TRBV19 with TRBJ1-2, with TRBD1 as a possible D gene (5 bases). From germline, CDR1 is LNHDA and CDR2 SQIVND (reference sequence). With 5 bases removed from V and 4 bases from J, the gap between germline ends came to 14 bases. The CDR3 has 14 residues. The CDR3 DNA is TGTGCCAGTAGTGGACAAAGGACCTTCTATGGCTACACCTTC. Translating gives CASSGQRTFYGYTF.

The chain employs TRBV6-2 or TRBV6-3 and TRBJ2-7, with D unclear. Trimming removed 1 base from V and 8 bases from J, with 12 bases in between. This CDR3 has 13 residues. Germline V gene data show CDR1 as MNHEY and CDR2 as SVGEGT. This chain's CDR3 is CASSYFARLQQYF. The DNA of the CDR3 is TGTGCCAGCAGTTACTTCGCCCGACTGCAGCAGTACTTC.

This clone was counted between two and nine times. The chain has TRBV14 and TRBJ1-6; D perhaps matches TRBD1 (5 bases). V gave up 3 bases and J gave up 3 bases, with 9 bases separating them. Looked up from germline, CDR1 is SGHDN and CDR2 is FVKESK. CDR3 length: 15 amino acids. The CDR3 nucleotides are TGTGCCAGCAGCCAGGGGCAGCGCTATAATTCACCCCTCCACTTT. Protein product: CASSQGQRYNSPLHF.

This CDR3 reads CASSPQGFNEQFF. The CDR3 region has the DNA TGTGCCAGCTCACCCCAGGGTTTCAATGAGCAGTTCTTC. The chain links TRBV18 to TRBJ2-1; TRBD1 is a possible D gene (5 bases). The V and J ends lost 3 bases and 6 bases respectively, with 9 bases between them. Germline loops: CDR1 KGHSH, CDR2 LQKENI. CDR3 length: 13 residues.

The sample holds a few counts of this clone. V and J are TRBV27 and TRBJ1-6, with 12 bases identical to TRBD1. This CDR3 has 18 residues. J gave up 9 bases and V 3 bases, and 12 bases lay outside the gene matches. Germline V CDR1 and CDR2: MNHEY, SMNVEV (reference sequence). For the CDR3, the DNA is TGTGCCAGCAGTTTCGGGACAGGGGGCCCGGGAGGGAGTTCACCCCTCCACTTT. This translates into CASSFGTGGPGGSSPLHF.

The V call is TRBV5-1, the J call TRBJ1-3, with a possible D match to TRBD1 (6 bases). V lost 3 bases and J 0 bases, leaving 16 bases between the germline ends. The CDR3 totals 17 residues. Germline CDR1 is SGHRS and CDR2 is YFSETQ. CDR3 in amino acids: CASSSEGGASSGNTIYF. In DNA, the CDR3 is TGCGCCAGCAGCTCCGAAGGGGGGGCGAGCTCTGGAAACACCATATATTTT. Based on the CDR3 plus reference TRBV5-1 and TRBJ1-3, the full variable domain is KAGVTQTPRYLIKTRGQQVTLSCSPISGHRSVSWYQQTPGQGLQFLFEYFSETQRNKGNFPGRFSGRQFSNSRSEMNVSTLELGDSALYLCASSSEGGASSGNTIYFGEGSWLTVV.

The rearrangement joins TRBV2 to TRBJ2-7; 12 positions agree with TRBD1. V shed 8 bases and J 6 bases; nucleotides not matched to a gene: 11. The CDR3 is made up of 15 amino acids. The V gene's germline CDR1 is SNHLY and CDR2 FYNNEI. The CDR3 loop reads CASGVRGQGAGEQYF. As DNA, the CDR3 is TGTGCCAGCGGTGTTAGGGGACAGGGGGCTGGCGAGCAGTACTTC. Variable domain in full (rest from reference TRBV2 and TRBJ2-7): EPEVTQTPSHQVTQMGQEVILRCVPISNHLYFYWYRQILGQKVEFLVSFYNNEISEKSEIFDDQFSVERPDGSNFTLKIRSTKLEDSAMYFCASGVRGQGAGEQYFGPGTRLTVT.

The chain uses TRBV13 and TRBJ1-1; TRBD1 matches at 7 bases. The CDR3 totals 14 residues. J lost 5 bases, V lost 5 bases, and 8 bases had no gene match. The germline V gene encodes CDR1 PRHDT and CDR2 FYEKMQ (reference sequence). In nucleotides, the CDR3 is TGTGCCAGCAGCCTCAGGGGGGAATGGACTGAAGCTTTCTTT. This sequence encodes CASSLRGEWTEAFF.

The chain recombines TRBV5-4 with TRBJ2-7, with 8 bases fitting TRBD2. V was clipped by 3 bases and J by 4 bases; unmatched bases: 12. The germline V gene encodes CDR1 SGHNT and CDR2 YYREEE (reference sequence). The CDR3 sequence is 16 residues long. CDR3 amino acids: CASSSGGTRILYEQYF. The CDR3 DNA sequence: TGTGCCAGCAGCTCTGGCGGGACTAGAATATTGTACGAGCAGTACTTC.

This chain connects TRBV3-1 (or the pseudogene TRBV3-2) to TRBJ1-4; D is possibly TRBD1 (6 bases). Per the germline V gene, CDR1 is LGHDT and CDR2 is YNNKEL (reference sequence). This CDR3 spans 12 amino acids. The V end was cut by 2 bases, the J end by 15 bases, with 13 bases between. The CDR3 DNA reads as TGTGCCAGCAGCCAAACCGGGACACCGTTGTTTTTT. Its protein is CASSQTGTPLFF.

The V gene is TRBV5-8, the J gene TRBJ2-3; no clear D gene. CDR1 is SGHTS and CDR2 is YDEGEE in the germline V gene. The CDR3 contains 12 residues. Trimming left V 6 bases short and J 2 bases short, with 7 bases between. The CDR3 protein is CASNSLTDTQYF. In DNA, the CDR3 is TGTGCCAGCAACAGCCTCACAGATACGCAGTATTTT.

The rearrangement joins TRBV19 to TRBJ2-1; D remains unclear. V gave up 0 bases and J gave up 5 bases, with 14 bases separating them. Looked up from germline, CDR1 is LNHDA and CDR2 is SQIVND (reference sequence). The CDR3 length is 16 residues. This CDR3 is CASSIERQRKNNEQFF. The CDR3 region has the DNA TGTGCCAGTAGTATAGAGAGGCAACGGAAGAACAATGAGCAGTTCTTC.

The chain couples TRBV11-3 to TRBJ1-5, with TRBD1 identical over 12 bases. The CDR3 runs to 17 residues. The junction had 8 bases not matched to a gene; V was cut back by 3 bases and J by 5 bases. Germline-derived CDR1 and CDR2 are SGHNT and YENEEA. The CDR3 DNA reads TGTGCCAGCAGCTTGGACTCCGGGACAGGGGGCGATCAGCCCCAGCATTTT. This encodes CASSLDSGTGGDQPQHF.

This sequence joins TRBV7-2 and TRBJ2-7, with 14 bases that match TRBD2. The CDR3 covers 15 residues. Germline V gives CDR1 SGHTA, CDR2 FQGNSA. Germline trimming cut 10 bases from V and 0 bases from J; bases unmatched to any gene: 5. DNA of the CDR3: TGTGCCACCGGACTAGCGGGGGGCAACTCCTACGAGCAGTACTTC. Protein sequence: CATGLAGGNSYEQYF.

The J gene is TRBJ2-5, the V gene TRBV5-4; 9 nucleotides align to TRBD2. The ends lost 2 bases at V and 0 bases at J; junction bases unmatched: 8. The CDR3 consists of 17 residues. Germline CDR1 is SGHNT and CDR2 is YYREEE (reference sequence). The CDR3 DNA sequence: TGTGCCAGCAGCTTAGGGGTAGCGGGAGTCAACCAAGAGACCCAGTACTTC. Translating it yields CASSLGVAGVNQETQYF.

This clone appeared a few times. The chain joins TRBV6-5 to TRBJ1-2, with D maybe TRBD1 (5 bases). Germline lookup yields CDR1 MNHEY and CDR2 SVGAGI. The CDR3 length is 14 residues. The V gene lost 6 bases and the J gene lost 7 bases, with 18 bases spanning the gap. The CDR3 here is CASSPPTAGRGYTF. CDR3 nucleotide sequence: TGTGCCAGCAGCCCACCGACGGCGGGACGTGGCTACACCTTC.

The chain links TRBV11-1 to TRBJ2-7, with D tentatively TRBD2 (6 bases). The CDR3 spans 12 residues. Trimming stripped 7 bases from V and 4 bases from J, with 11 bases between. CDR1 is SGHAT, CDR2 FQDESV, per germline (reference sequence). This CDR3 is CASTAGGYEQYF. The CDR3 DNA is TGTGCCAGCACCGCTGGGGGGTACGAGCAGTACTTC.